This T cell receptor (beta chain) was identified during a study of CD8+ T cells in alopecia areata. Extraction and reverse transcription of RNA yielded cDNA as the sequencing template. Using immunoSEQ multiplex PCR, the repertoire was profiled, and TCRdb retains in-frame clones only, with some absent. The sample yields more than 12,000 clones, roughly three fifths seen once. This clone was observed a few times. CD4+ cells belonging to about 5 patients, who were in the biomarker study, were further sorted into CD25+CD127- cells. V was cut by 6 bases and J by 2 bases, with 5 bases left in between. Per germline, CDR1 MDHEN and CDR2 SYDVKM. The CDR3 is 11 amino acids.

This clonotype was sampled from a human donor with alopecia areata. The rearrangement uses TRBV28 and TRBJ2-7; no clear D. Sequenced material: CD4+ Tregs sorted from blood. CDR3 sequence (DNA): TGTGCCAGCAGAAGAGCCTACGAGCAGTACTTC. This encodes CASRRAYEQYF.